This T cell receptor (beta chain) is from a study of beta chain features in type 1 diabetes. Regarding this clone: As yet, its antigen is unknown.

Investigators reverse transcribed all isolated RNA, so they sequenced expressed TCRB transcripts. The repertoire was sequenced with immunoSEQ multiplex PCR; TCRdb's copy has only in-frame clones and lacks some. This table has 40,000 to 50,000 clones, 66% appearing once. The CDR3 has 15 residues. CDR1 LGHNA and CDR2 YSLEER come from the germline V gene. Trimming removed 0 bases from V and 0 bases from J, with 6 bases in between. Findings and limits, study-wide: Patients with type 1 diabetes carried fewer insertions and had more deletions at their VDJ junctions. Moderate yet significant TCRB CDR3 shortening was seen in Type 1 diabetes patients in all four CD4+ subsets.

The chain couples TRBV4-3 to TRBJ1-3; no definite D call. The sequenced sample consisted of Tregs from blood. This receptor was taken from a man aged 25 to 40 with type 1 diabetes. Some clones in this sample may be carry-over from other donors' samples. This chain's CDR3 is CASSQDPGSGNTIYF. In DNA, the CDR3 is TGCGCCAGCAGCCAAGACCCGGGCTCTGGAAACACCATATATTTT.